This TCR beta chain originates from a study of shared clonotypes between healthy human individuals. For every subset, genomic DNA was evenly distributed across several immunoSEQ plates. TCRdb's table, derived via immunoSEQ multiplex PCR, lists solely in-frame clones and lacks some. The table includes millions of clones, 90% to 95% detected once. With regard to this clone: At the DNA level, this CDR3 is encoded by other sequences in the same sample as well.

The CDR3 runs to 13 residues. V lost 5 bases and J lost 1, with 8 bases in between. Germline lookup yields CDR1 SEHNR and CDR2 FQNEAQ (reference sequence). This chain links TRBV7-9 with TRBJ1-1; possibly TRBD1 for D (6 bases). The TCR was taken from a man aged 18 to 29 in good health. Material: naive CD4+ T cells sorted from blood. This sample's subset: CD45RA+ positively selected. CDR3 in DNA: TGTGCCAGCAGCCGACAGGAGAACACTGAAGCTTTCTTT. It yields the protein CASSRQENTEAFF.